This T cell receptor beta chain was documented in a study of shared clonotypes between healthy human individuals. Points from the study as a whole: Larger estimated richness was generally recorded for naive subsets relative to memory subsets.

Naive CD8 cells lacked CD45RO, underwent positive selection for CCR7 and left out terminally differentiated effector memory CD45RA+ cells. Sorted-subset replicate PCR reactions contained 200 to 250 ng DNA, corresponding to about 30,000 T cell genomes. Sequenced by immunoSEQ multiplex PCR; TCRdb stores in-frame clones only, minus some. Seen here are some 2 million clones, about 95% observed once, and the top ten hold 1.2%. The CDR3 has 16 amino acids. J lost 3 bases, V lost 5 bases, and 11 bases had no gene match. CDR1 and CDR2 from the germline V gene are SEHNR and FQNEAQ (reference sequence). Concerning this clone itself: Its antigen is unknown.

The source of this sequence is a man aged 18 to 30 in good health. The chain is built from TRBV7-9 and TRBJ1-1; 8 bases align to TRBD1. The sequencing input was naive CD8+ T cells sorted from blood. CDR3 DNA sequence: TGTGCCAGCAGCCGCCATACAGGGGGATCTGACACTGAAGCTTTCTTT. As protein: CASSRHTGGSDTEAFF.